The TCR beta chain under discussion was sequenced for a study of shared clonotypes between healthy human individuals. Study-level findings and limits: The four-donor shared clonotypes exceeded non-shared clonotypes in generation probability, with non-shared ones scoring lower. The low donor count limited represented genetic and exposure-history diversity.

This CDR3 is built from 13 residues. The germline gives CDR1 SQVTM, CDR2 ANQGSEA. The trim removed 3 bases at V and 5 bases at J, leaving 6 bases unmatched. CD4+ cells were split into CD45RA+ naive and CD45RA-negative memory subsets. For sorted subsets, about 200 ng DNA per replicate equaled roughly 30,000 T cell genomes. The data were produced by immunoSEQ multiplex PCR, yet TCRdb's version contains in-frame clones alone and is incomplete. The sample lists some 1.5 million clones; around 95% were seen once. In the case of this clone: Its antigen is undetermined.

The chain combines TRBV29-1 with TRBJ2-5, with TRBD2 matching over 7 bases. The TCR sequence derives from a man aged 25-40 years in good health. The sample was naive CD4+ T cells sorted from blood. Subset indicated: CD45RA+ positively selected. CDR3 protein: CSVDRGLPETQYF. CDR3 nucleotide sequence: TGCAGCGTTGATCGGGGACTACCGGAGACCCAGTACTTC.